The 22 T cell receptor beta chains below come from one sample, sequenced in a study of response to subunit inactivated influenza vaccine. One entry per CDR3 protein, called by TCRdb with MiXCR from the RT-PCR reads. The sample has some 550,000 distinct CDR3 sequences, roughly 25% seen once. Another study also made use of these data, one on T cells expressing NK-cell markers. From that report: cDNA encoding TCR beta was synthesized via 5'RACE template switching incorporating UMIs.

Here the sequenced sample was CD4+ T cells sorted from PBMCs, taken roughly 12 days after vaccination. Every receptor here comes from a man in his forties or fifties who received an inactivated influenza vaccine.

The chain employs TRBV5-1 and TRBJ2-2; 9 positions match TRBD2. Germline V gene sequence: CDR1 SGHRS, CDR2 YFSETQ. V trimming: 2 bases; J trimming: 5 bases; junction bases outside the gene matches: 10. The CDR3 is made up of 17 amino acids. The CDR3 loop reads CASSFGQLTSGTGELFF. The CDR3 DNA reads TGCGCCAGCAGCTTTGGGCAATTGACTAGCGGTACCGGGGAGCTGTTTTTT.

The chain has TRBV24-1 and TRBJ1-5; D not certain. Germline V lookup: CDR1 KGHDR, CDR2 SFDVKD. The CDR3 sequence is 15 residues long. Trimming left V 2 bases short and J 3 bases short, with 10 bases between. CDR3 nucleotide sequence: TGTGCCACCAGTGATTCCATCGGGTTCAATCAGCCCCAGCATTTT. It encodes CATSDSIGFNQPQHF.

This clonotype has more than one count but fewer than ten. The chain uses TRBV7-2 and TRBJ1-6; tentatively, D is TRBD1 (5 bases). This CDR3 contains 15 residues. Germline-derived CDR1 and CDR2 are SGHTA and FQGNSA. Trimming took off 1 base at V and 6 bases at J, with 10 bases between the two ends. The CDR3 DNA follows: TGTGCCAGCAGCTTAGTTATAGGGGCTAATTCACCCCTCCACTTT. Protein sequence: CASSLVIGANSPLHF. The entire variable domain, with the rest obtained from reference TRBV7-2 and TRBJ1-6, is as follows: GAGVSQSPSNKVTEKGKDVELRCDPISGHTALYWYRQSLGQGLEFLIYFQGNSAPDKSGLPSDRFSAERTGGSVSTLTIQRTQQEDSAVYLCASSLVIGANSPLHFGNGTRLTVT.

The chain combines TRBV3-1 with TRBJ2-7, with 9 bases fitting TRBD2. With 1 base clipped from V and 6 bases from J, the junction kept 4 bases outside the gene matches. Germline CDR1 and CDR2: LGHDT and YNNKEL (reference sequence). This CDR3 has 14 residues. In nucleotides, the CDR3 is TGTGCCAGCAGCCAAGCTAGCGGGGTCCGCGAGCAGTACTTC. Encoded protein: CASSQASGVREQYF.

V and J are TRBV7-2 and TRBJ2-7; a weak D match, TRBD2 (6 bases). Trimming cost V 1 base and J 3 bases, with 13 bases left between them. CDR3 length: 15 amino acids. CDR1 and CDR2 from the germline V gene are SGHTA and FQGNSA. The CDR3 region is CASSLGPGLGYEQYF. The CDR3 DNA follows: TGTGCCAGCAGCTTAGGGCCGGGACTGGGCTACGAGCAGTACTTC.

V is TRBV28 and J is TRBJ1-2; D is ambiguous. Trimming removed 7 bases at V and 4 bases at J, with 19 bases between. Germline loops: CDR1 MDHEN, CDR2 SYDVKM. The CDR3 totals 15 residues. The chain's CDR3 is CASTRNRGGIYGYTF. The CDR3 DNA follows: TGTGCCAGCACCCGAAACCGGGGAGGGATCTATGGCTACACCTTC.

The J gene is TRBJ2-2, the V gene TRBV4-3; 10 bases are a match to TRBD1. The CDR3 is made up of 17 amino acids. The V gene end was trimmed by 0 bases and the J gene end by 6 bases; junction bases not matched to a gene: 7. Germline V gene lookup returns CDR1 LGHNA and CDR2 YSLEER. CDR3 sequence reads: CASSQDLRTGGPGELFF. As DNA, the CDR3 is TGCGCCAGCAGCCAAGATCTACGGACAGGGGGTCCCGGGGAGCTGTTTTTT.

The CDR3 spells CASSRTGGGATGELFF. As DNA, the CDR3 is TGCGCCAGCAGCAGGACTGGCGGGGGGGCCACCGGGGAGCTGTTTTTT. V and J are TRBV5-1 and TRBJ2-2; 9 bases are shared with TRBD2. The CDR3 totals 16 residues. From germline, CDR1 is SGHRS and CDR2 YFSETQ. With 4 bases clipped from V and 4 bases from J, the junction kept 8 bases outside the gene matches.

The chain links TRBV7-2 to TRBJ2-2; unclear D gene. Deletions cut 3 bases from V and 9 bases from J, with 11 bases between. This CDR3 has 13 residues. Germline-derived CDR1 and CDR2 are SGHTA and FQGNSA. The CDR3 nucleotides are TGTGCCAGCAGCTTGGGGTTGAGGTGGGAGCTGTTTTTT. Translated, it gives CASSLGLRWELFF.

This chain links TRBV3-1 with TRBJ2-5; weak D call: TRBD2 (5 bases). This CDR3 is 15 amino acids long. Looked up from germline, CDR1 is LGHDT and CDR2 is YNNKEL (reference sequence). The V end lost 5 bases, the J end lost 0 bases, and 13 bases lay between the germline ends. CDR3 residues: CASSASSTYQETQYF. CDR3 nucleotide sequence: TGTGCCAGCAGCGCTAGCAGTACGTACCAAGAGACCCAGTACTTC.

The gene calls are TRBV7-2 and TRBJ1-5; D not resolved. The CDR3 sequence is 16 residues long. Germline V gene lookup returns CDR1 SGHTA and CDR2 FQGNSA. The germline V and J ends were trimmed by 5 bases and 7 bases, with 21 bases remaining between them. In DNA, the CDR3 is TGTGCCAGCAGCCCGAACGTAGCCGCCTTGGGGCAGCCCCAGCATTTT. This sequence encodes CASSPNVAALGQPQHF.

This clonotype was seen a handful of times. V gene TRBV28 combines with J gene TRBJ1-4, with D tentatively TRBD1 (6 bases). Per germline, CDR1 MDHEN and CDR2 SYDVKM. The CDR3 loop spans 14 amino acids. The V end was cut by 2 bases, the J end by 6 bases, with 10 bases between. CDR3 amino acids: CASSLDRQDEKLFF. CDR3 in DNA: TGTGCCAGCAGTTTAGACAGGCAAGATGAAAAACTGTTTTTT.

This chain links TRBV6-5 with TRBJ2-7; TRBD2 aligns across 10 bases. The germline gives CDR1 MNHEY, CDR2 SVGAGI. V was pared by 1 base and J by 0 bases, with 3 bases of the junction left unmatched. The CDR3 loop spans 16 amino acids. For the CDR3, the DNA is TGTGCCAGCAGTTACTGGCCTAGCGGGAGCTCCTACGAGCAGTACTTC. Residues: CASSYWPSGSSYEQYF.

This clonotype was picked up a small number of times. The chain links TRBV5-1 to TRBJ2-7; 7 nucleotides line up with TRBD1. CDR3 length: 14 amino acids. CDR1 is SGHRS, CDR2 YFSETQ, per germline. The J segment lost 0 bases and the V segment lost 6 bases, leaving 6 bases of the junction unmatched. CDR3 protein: CASKRQGRSYEQYF. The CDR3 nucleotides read TGCGCCAGCAAGAGACAGGGCCGCTCCTACGAGCAGTACTTC.

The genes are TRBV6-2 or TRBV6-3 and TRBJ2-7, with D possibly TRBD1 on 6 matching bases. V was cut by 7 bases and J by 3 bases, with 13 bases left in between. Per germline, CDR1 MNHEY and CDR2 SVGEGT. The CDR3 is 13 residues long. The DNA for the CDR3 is TGTGCCAGCAACAGGGAATTATTCTACGAGCAGTACTTC. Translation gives CASNRELFYEQYF.

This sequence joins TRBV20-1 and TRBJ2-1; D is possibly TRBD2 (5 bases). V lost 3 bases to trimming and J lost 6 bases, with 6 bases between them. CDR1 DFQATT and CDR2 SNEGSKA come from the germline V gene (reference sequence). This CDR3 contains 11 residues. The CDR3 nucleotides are TGCAGTGCTAGGGGAGCCAATGAGCAGTTCTTC. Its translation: CSARGANEQFF.

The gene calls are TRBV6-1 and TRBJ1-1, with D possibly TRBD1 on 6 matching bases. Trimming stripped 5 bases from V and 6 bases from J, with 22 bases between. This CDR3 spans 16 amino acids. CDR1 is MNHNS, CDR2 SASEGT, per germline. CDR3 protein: CASSQANRAPGAEAFF. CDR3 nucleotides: TGTGCCAGCAGTCAGGCTAACAGGGCCCCAGGGGCTGAAGCTTTCTTT.

The CDR3 loop reads CASSQDLRGGTDTQYF. CDR3 DNA: TGTGCCAGCAGCCAAGATTTAAGGGGGGGTACAGATACGCAGTATTTT. The chain employs TRBV4-2 and TRBJ2-3; weak D call: TRBD2 (7 bases). V dropped 0 bases and J dropped 3 bases, with 13 bases sitting between them. This CDR3 contains 16 residues. Germline CDR1 LGHNA, CDR2 YNFKEQ.

This CDR3 is CASSSNSRRSGANVLTF. The CDR3 DNA follows: TGTGCCAGCAGCTCCAACAGTCGGCGCTCTGGGGCCAACGTCCTGACTTTC. This rearrangement joins TRBV7-8 to TRBJ2-6; D gene ambiguous. V was pared by 4 bases and J by 0 bases, with 13 bases between. CDR3 length: 17 amino acids. Germline loops: CDR1 SGHVS, CDR2 FQNEAQ.

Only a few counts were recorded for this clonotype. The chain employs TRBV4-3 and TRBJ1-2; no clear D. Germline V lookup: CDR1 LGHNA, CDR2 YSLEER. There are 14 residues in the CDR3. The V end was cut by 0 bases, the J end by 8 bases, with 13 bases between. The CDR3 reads CASSQDASLLGYTF. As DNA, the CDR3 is TGCGCCAGCAGCCAAGACGCCAGCCTCTTGGGCTACACCTTC.

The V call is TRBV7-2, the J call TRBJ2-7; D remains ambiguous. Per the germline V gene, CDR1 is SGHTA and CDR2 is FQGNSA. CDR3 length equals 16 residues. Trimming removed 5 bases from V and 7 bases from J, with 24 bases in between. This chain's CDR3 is CASSPSDLPSSREQYF. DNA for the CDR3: TGTGCCAGCAGCCCCTCCGATCTACCCTCCAGTCGGGAGCAGTACTTC.

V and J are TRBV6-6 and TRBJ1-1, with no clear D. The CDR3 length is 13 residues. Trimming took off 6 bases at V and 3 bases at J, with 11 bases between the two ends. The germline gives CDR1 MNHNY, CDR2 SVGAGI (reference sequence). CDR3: CASSQTRDTEAFF. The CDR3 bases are TGTGCCAGCAGCCAGACACGGGACACTGAAGCTTTCTTT.